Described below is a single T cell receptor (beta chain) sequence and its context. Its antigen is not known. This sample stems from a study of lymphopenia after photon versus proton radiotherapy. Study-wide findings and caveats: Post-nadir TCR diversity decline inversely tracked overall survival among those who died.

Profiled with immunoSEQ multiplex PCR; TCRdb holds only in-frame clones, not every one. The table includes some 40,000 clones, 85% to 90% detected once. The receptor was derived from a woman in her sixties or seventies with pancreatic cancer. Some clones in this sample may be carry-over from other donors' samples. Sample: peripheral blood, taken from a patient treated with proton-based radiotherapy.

DNA of the CDR3: TGTGCCAGCAGCTTGACTAGCGGAAGCTCCTACGAGCAGTACTTC. Its protein product is CASSLTSGSSYEQYF. V is TRBV7-3 and J is TRBJ2-7; 9 bases map to TRBD2. Germline V gene lookup returns CDR1 SGHTA and CDR2 FQGTGA. V trimming: 3 bases; J trimming: 0 bases; junction bases outside the gene matches: 3. The CDR3 has 15 amino acids.